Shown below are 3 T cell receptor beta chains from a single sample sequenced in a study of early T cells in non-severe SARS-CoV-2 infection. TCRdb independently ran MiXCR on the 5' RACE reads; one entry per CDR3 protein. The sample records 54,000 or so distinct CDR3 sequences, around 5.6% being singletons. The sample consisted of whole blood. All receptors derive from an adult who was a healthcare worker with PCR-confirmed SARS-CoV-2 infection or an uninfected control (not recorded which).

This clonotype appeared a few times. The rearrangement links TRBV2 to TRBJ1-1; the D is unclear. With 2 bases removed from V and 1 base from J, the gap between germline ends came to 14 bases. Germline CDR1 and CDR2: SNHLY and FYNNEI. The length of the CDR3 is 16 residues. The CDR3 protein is CASSEPAIPRNTEAFF. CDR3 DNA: TGTGCCAGCAGTGAACCCGCGATTCCGAGGAACACTGAAGCTTTCTTT.

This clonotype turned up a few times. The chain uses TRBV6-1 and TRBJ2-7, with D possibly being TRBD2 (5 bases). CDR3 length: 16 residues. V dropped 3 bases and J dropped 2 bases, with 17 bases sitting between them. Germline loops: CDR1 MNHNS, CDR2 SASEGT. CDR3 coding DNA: TGTGCCAGCAGTGACTGGACTTCGCCCAACCCCTACGAGCAGTACTTC. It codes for CASSDWTSPNPYEQYF.

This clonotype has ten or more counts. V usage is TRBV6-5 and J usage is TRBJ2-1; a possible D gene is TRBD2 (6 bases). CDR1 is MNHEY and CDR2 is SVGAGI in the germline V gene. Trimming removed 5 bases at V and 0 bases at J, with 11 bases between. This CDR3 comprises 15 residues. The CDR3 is CASSPTRISYNEQFF. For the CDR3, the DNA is TGTGCCAGCAGTCCGACTAGAATCTCCTACAATGAGCAGTTCTTC.